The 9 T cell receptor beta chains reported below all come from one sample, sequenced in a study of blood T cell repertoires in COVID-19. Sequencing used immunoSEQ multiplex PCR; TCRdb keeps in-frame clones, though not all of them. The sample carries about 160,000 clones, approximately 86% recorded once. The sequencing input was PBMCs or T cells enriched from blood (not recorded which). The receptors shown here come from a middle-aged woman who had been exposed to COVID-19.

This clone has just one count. The CDR3: CASGGQGLETQYF. DNA for the CDR3: TGTGCCAGCGGTGGACAGGGACTGGAGACCCAGTACTTC. The J gene is TRBJ2-5, the V gene TRBV27; 8 positions match TRBD1. V shed 8 bases and J 5 bases; nucleotides not matched to a gene: 7. This CDR3 is built from 13 residues. Germline V gene sequence: CDR1 MNHEY, CDR2 SMNVEV (reference sequence).

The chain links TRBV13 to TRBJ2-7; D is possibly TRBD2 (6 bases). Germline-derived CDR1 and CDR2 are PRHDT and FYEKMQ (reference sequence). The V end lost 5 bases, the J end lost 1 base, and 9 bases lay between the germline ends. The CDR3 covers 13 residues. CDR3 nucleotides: TGTGCCAGCAGCCCTAGCGATTCCTACGAGCAGTACTTC. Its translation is CASSPSDSYEQYF.

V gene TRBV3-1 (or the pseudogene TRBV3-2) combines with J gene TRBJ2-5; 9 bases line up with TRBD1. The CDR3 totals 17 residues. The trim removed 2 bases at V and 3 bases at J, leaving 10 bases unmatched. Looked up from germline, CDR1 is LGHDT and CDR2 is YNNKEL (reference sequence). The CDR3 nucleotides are TGTGCCAGCAGCCAACCCAGGACCGGGACAGGGAAAGAGACCCAGTACTTC. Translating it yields CASSQPRTGTGKETQYF.

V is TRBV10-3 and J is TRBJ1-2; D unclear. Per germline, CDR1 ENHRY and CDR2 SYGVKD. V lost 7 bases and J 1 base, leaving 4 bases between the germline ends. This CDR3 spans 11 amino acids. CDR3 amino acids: CAITDNYGYTF. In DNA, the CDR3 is TGTGCCATCACAGATAACTATGGCTACACCTTC.

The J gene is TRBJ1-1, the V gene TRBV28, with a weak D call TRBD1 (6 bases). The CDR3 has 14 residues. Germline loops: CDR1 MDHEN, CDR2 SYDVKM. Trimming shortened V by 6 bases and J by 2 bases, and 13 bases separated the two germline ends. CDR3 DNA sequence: TGTGCCAGCAGGATCCTACAGGGAAACACTGAAGCTTTCTTT. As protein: CASRILQGNTEAFF.

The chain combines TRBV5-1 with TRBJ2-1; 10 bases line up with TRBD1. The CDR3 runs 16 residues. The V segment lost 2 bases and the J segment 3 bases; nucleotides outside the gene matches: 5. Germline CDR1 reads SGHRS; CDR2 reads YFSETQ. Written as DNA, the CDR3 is TGCGCCAGCAGCTTTCCCGGGACAGGGGACTACAATGAGCAGTTCTTC. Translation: CASSFPGTGDYNEQFF.

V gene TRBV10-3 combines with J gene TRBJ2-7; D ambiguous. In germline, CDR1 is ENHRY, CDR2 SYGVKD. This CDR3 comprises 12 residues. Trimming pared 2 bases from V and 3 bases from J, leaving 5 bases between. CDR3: CAISEVNYEQYF. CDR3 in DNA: TGTGCCATCAGTGAGGTTAACTACGAGCAGTACTTC.

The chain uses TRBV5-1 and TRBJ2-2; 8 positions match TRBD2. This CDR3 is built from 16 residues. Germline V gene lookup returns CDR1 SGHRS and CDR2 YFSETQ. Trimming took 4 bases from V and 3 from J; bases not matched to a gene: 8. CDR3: CASSQTAGVDTGELFF. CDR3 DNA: TGCGCCAGCAGCCAGACAGCGGGGGTTGACACCGGGGAGCTGTTTTTT.

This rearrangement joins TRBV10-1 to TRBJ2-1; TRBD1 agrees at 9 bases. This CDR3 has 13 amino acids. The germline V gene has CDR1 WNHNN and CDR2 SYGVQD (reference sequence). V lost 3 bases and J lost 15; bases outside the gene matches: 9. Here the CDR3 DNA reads TGCGCCAGCAGTGAAAGAGGGGGACAGGGCCGGTTCTTC. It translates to CASSERGGQGRFF.